Sequencing of this TCR beta chain was carried out in a study of blood T cell repertoires in COVID-19. Study as a whole: Some COVID-19 samples were acute and others convalescent; all came from the United States, Italy and Spain.

The assay was immunoSEQ multiplex PCR, and TCRdb's table has in-frame clones only and misses some. The sample consists of about 370,000 clones, about 89% of them appearing once. Sequencing was performed on peripheral blood. This clonotype originated in a young woman with COVID-19, enrolled during active disease.

The CDR3 is CASSAGAGHGSNEKLFF. The CDR3 bases are TGTGCCAGCAGCGCGGGGGCAGGTCATGGGTCTAATGAAAAACTGTTTTTT. The V call is TRBV7-2, the J call TRBJ1-4; a weak D match, TRBD1 (6 bases). Trimming removed 5 bases from V and 3 bases from J, with 19 bases in between. Germline values: CDR1 SGHTA, CDR2 FQGNSA. The CDR3 consists of 17 residues.